A single sample gave rise to the 23 T cell receptor beta chains below, sequenced in a study of T cell clones after liver transplantation. Generated by immunoSEQ multiplex PCR, the TCRdb table keeps only in-frame clones and is missing some. The data show 55,000 to 75,000 clones, with about 71% seen just once and 2.8% held by the top ten. Material: CD4+ T cells from blood, obtained at the approximately 16-month timepoint. Source of these receptors: a human patient who received a liver transplant. Some T cells may arise from the graft donor.

The sample holds one count of this clone. V is TRBV6-5 and J is TRBJ1-4; 9 nucleotides line up with TRBD1. Trimming cost V 6 bases and J 7 bases; bases outside gene matches: 6. Germline V CDR1 and CDR2: MNHEY, SVGAGI. The CDR3 consists of 14 residues. In nucleotides, the CDR3 is TGTGCCAGCAGAAAACAGGGGGCGAGTGAAAAACTGTTTTTT. It yields the protein CASRKQGASEKLFF.

The gene calls are TRBV6-6 and TRBJ1-3, with D possibly being TRBD1 (6 bases). Per germline, CDR1 MNHNY and CDR2 SVGAGI (reference sequence). Deletions cut 0 bases from V and 0 bases from J, with 9 bases between. The CDR3 contains 16 residues. CDR3 nucleotides: TGTGCCAGCAGTTACTCGAGGGGGGCCTCTGGAAACACCATATATTTT. Translating it yields CASSYSRGASGNTIYF.

The chain links TRBV5-1 to TRBJ2-3; TRBD1 matches 9 bases. The CDR3 sequence is 12 residues long. Germline trimming cut 7 bases from V and 6 bases from J; bases unmatched to any gene: 3. The germline gives CDR1 SGHRS, CDR2 YFSETQ. The CDR3 reads CASRQGVDTQYF. CDR3 nucleotide sequence: TGCGCCAGCCGACAGGGGGTCGATACGCAGTATTTT.

The CDR3 DNA is TGTGCCAGCAGCTCCGGACAGGGAGGAAGGTACCAAGAGACCCAGTACTTC. Residues: CASSSGQGGRYQETQYF. The chain carries TRBV5-4 and TRBJ2-5, with 8 bases that match TRBD1. V lost 3 bases, J lost 0 bases, and 10 bases stayed unmatched. This CDR3 has 17 residues. In germline, CDR1 is SGHNT, CDR2 YYREEE (reference sequence). The complete variable domain, with remaining parts taken from reference TRBV5-4 and TRBJ2-5, reads ETGVTQSPTHLIKTRGQQVTLRCSSQSGHNTVSWYQQALGQGPQFIFQYYREEENGRGNFPPRFSGLQFPNYSSELNVNALELDDSALYLCASSSGQGGRYQETQYFGPGTRLLVL.

The V gene is TRBV19, the J gene TRBJ2-1; no clear D gene. The V end lost 1 base, the J end lost 5 bases, and 3 bases lay between the germline ends. CDR1 and CDR2 from the germline V gene are LNHDA and SQIVND (reference sequence). The CDR3 length is 12 residues. CDR3 region: CASSIGDNEQFF. The CDR3 DNA reads TGTGCCAGTAGTATAGGCGACAATGAGCAGTTCTTC.

This clone was seen only a few times. V usage is TRBV27 and J usage is TRBJ1-5, with D possibly matching TRBD1 (5 bases). V lost 10 bases and J lost 2, with 9 bases in between. This CDR3 is built from 12 residues. Germline values: CDR1 MNHEY, CDR2 SMNVEV (reference sequence). CDR3 sequence (DNA): TGTGCCACCGGGGACGGCAATCAGCCCCAGCATTTT. This encodes CATGDGNQPQHF.

V gene TRBV19 combines with J gene TRBJ1-4; D possibly corresponds to TRBD1 (5 bases). Germline V gives CDR1 LNHDA, CDR2 SQIVND (reference sequence). Trimming cost V 9 bases and J 0 bases, with 8 bases left between them. CDR3 length: 13 amino acids. For the CDR3, the DNA is TGTGCCAGCAAGACAGCAACTAATGAAAAACTGTTTTTT. It translates to CASKTATNEKLFF.

A few counts support this clone. The chain employs TRBV7-6 and TRBJ2-2; possible D gene TRBD1, 5 bases. CDR3 length equals 15 residues. The V and J ends lost 5 bases and 6 bases respectively, with 16 bases between them. Germline CDR1 is SGHVS and CDR2 is FNYEAQ. The CDR3 DNA sequence: TGTGCCAGCAGCCCCTTTACAGGAAGGGCCGGGGAGCTGTTTTTT. This translates into CASSPFTGRAGELFF.

This clone was seen only a few times. The V and J genes are TRBV27 and TRBJ1-4; D possibly corresponds to TRBD1 (6 bases). CDR1 is MNHEY and CDR2 is SMNVEV in the germline V gene (reference sequence). Trimming took 6 bases from V and 3 from J, leaving 14 bases between them. This CDR3 has 15 residues. Here the CDR3 reads CASSSVGGPNEKLFF. CDR3 nucleotide sequence: TGTGCCAGCAGCTCCGTAGGGGGTCCTAATGAAAAACTGTTTTTT.

The rearrangement uses TRBV11-2 and TRBJ1-3; 8 bases map to TRBD1. The germline CDR1 and CDR2 sequences are SGHAT and FQNNGV. Trimming cost V 6 bases and J 0 bases; bases outside gene matches: 7. This CDR3 comprises 16 residues. The CDR3 bases are TGTGCCAGCAGGTTGGCAGGGGGCTCCTCTGGAAACACCATATATTTT. Translation gives CASRLAGGSSGNTIYF.

Only a few counts were recorded for this clone. V is TRBV5-8 and J is TRBJ2-1; the match to TRBD2 covers 16 bases. V dropped 0 bases and J dropped 4; count of bases not matched to a gene: 7. The germline CDR1 and CDR2 sequences are SGHTS and YDEGEE. The CDR3 runs to 19 residues. CDR3 region: CASSLVGLAGGGFYNEQFF. For the CDR3, the DNA is TGTGCCAGCAGCTTGGTGGGACTAGCGGGAGGGGGCTTTTACAATGAGCAGTTCTTC.

The chain employs TRBV11-3 and TRBJ1-1, with 7 bases fitting TRBD1. With V trimmed by 3 bases and J by 4 bases, 2 bases remained unmatched. Germline V CDR1 and CDR2: SGHNT, YENEEA. This CDR3 contains 13 residues. The CDR3 loop is CASSFTGVTEAFF. DNA for the CDR3: TGTGCCAGCAGCTTCACAGGGGTCACTGAAGCTTTCTTT.

The CDR3 loop reads CASSSGTSINTIYF. Written as DNA, the CDR3 is TGTGCCAGCAGCTCCGGGACATCCATAAACACCATATATTTT. V is TRBV5-8 and J is TRBJ1-3, with D tentatively TRBD1 (6 bases). CDR3 length: 14 amino acids. Deletions cut 3 bases from V and 6 bases from J, with 13 bases between. Germline V CDR1 and CDR2: SGHTS, YDEGEE.

This clone came up a few times. The V gene is TRBV6-5, the J gene TRBJ2-2; TRBD1 matches 9 bases. With V trimmed by 6 bases and J by 6 bases, 8 bases remained unmatched. This CDR3 has 15 residues. CDR1 is MNHEY, CDR2 SVGAGI, per germline. This chain's CDR3 is CASRSTGGASGELFF. The CDR3 coding sequence is TGTGCCAGCAGGTCTACAGGGGGCGCGTCCGGGGAGCTGTTTTTT.

The sample holds a few counts of this clone. The chain uses TRBV12-5 and TRBJ1-2; possibly TRBD1 for D (5 bases). The V gene's germline CDR1 is LGHNT and CDR2 FRNRAP. CDR3 size: 11 residues. V lost 8 bases, J lost 7 bases, and 11 bases lay in between. This chain's CDR3 is CASRGLSGYTF. The CDR3 bases are TGTGCTAGTAGGGGACTTTCTGGCTACACCTTC.

This chain joins TRBV7-9 and TRBJ2-7, with 11 bases that match TRBD2. Germline CDR1 is SEHNR and CDR2 is FQNEAQ (reference sequence). The CDR3 covers 18 residues. J was trimmed by 3 bases and V by 1 base; bases with no gene match: 11. The DNA for the CDR3 is TGTGCCAGCAGCTTAGGAGTAGGGGCTAGCGGGGGGAACTACGAGCAGTACTTC. It encodes CASSLGVGASGGNYEQYF. The variable domain in full, with the rest retrieved from reference TRBV7-9 and TRBJ2-7, is DTGVSQNPRHKITKRGQNVTFRCDPISEHNRLYWYRQTLGQGPEFLTYFQNEAQLEKSRLLSDRFSAERPKGSFSTLEIQRTEQGDSAMYLCASSLGVGASGGNYEQYFGPGTRLTVT.

CDR3 region: CASSNLALNVEQFF. The CDR3 DNA follows: TGTGCCAGTAGTAACTTGGCATTGAATGTCGAGCAGTTCTTC. The J gene is TRBJ2-1, the V gene TRBV19; D gene uncertain. Trimming removed 4 bases at V and 10 bases at J, with 17 bases between. This CDR3 has 14 amino acids. Germline V CDR1 and CDR2: LNHDA, SQIVND (reference sequence).

With regard to this clone: Other DNA sequences in the same sample also yield this CDR3. The chain carries TRBV4-3 and TRBJ1-4, with a tentative D call TRBD1 (6 bases). This CDR3 region has 15 residues. CDR1 LGHNA and CDR2 YSLEER come from the germline V gene. Trimming left V 6 bases short and J 6 bases short, with 17 bases between. Written as DNA, the CDR3 is TGCGCCAGCAGGCCTACGGGGCAGGGGTATGAAAAACTGTTTTTT. Translation gives CASRPTGQGYEKLFF.

Regarding this clone: The junction departs from the called germline gene at one end, perhaps through a read error. V and J are TRBV9 and TRBJ1-2; 10 nucleotides agree with TRBD1. The CDR3 consists of 11 residues. Germline V lookup: CDR1 SGDLS, CDR2 YYNGEE. The CDR3 spells CASSVAGQGSF. CDR3 bases: TGTGCCAGCAGCGTAGCGGGACAGGGGAGTTTC.

The CDR3: CASSSADRTKNTEAFF. CDR3 nucleotide sequence: TGTGCCAGCAGTTCCGCGGACAGGACGAAGAACACTGAAGCTTTCTTT. The chain recombines TRBV27 with TRBJ1-1; TRBD1 aligns across 7 bases. The CDR3 totals 16 residues. Germline CDR1 and CDR2: MNHEY and SMNVEV (reference sequence). V gave up 4 bases and J gave up 1 base; unmatched junction bases: 9.

The chain uses TRBV30 and TRBJ1-6; D is possibly TRBD1 (5 bases). The CDR3 contains 13 residues. The germline gives CDR1 GTSNPN, CDR2 SVGIG (reference sequence). Trimming cost V 3 bases and J 7 bases, with 10 bases left between them. The CDR3 loop is CAWRENRNSPLHF. CDR3 bases: TGTGCCTGGAGAGAAAACAGGAATTCACCCCTCCACTTT.

The CDR3 DNA sequence: TGTGCCAGCAGTTATCGGGGTGCTGGTTCACCCCTCCACTTT. Protein sequence: CASSYRGAGSPLHF. The gene calls are TRBV6-9 and TRBJ1-6; D not certain. There are 14 residues in the CDR3. Germline CDR1 reads MNHGY; CDR2 reads SVAAGI. The ends were cut back, 2 bases at V and 9 bases at J, with 11 bases in the middle.

This clone was observed a handful of times. This chain links TRBV5-1 with TRBJ2-3, with 12 bases that match TRBD2. Trimming removed 3 bases from V and 0 bases from J; junction bases left unmatched: 5. This CDR3 has 17 residues. Germline CDR1 SGHRS, CDR2 YFSETQ. CDR3 DNA: TGCGCCAGCAGCTCCCGGACTAGCGGGGATAGCACAGATACGCAGTATTTT. It translates to CASSSRTSGDSTDTQYF.